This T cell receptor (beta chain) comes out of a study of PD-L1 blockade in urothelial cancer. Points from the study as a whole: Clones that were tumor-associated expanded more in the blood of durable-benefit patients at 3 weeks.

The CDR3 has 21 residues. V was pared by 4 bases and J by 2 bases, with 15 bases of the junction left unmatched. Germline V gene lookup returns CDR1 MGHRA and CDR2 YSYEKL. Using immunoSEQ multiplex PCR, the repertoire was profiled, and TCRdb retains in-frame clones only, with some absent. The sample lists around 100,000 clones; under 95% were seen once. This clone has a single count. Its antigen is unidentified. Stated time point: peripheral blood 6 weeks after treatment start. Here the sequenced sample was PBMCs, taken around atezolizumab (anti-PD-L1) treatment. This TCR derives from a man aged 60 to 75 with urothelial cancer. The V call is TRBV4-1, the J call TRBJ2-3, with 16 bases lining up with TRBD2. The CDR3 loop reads CASSPGGLAGGPSTDTDTQYF. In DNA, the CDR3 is TGCGCCAGCAGCCCGGGGGGACTAGCGGGAGGGCCAAGCACTGACACAGATACGCAGTATTTT.